A single sample gave rise to the 17 T cell receptor beta chains below, sequenced in a study of T cell responses to AZD1222 COVID-19 vaccine. Sequencing used immunoSEQ multiplex PCR; TCRdb keeps in-frame clones, though not all of them. The table records roughly 140,000 clones, under 95% of them present only once. Source: peripheral blood, taken on day 0 of AZD1222 vaccination. These receptors were taken from an adult in good health.

CDR3 bases: TGTGCCAGCAGTTCACCCCGGCGGGGGCTTGGGGATGAAGCTTTCTTT. It is translated as CASSSPRRGLGDEAFF. V and J are TRBV28 and TRBJ1-1, with TRBD1 as a possible D gene (6 bases). Germline CDR1 reads MDHEN; CDR2 reads SYDVKM. V was cut by 4 bases and J by 7 bases, with 22 bases left in between. The CDR3 is made up of 16 amino acids.

The chain has TRBV6-5 and TRBJ2-5; tentatively, D is TRBD1 (6 bases). The CDR3 sequence is 15 residues long. V lost 5 bases to trimming and J lost 4 bases, with 17 bases between them. Looked up from germline, CDR1 is MNHEY and CDR2 is SVGAGI. CDR3 sequence: CASSRDEQGRETQYF. CDR3 DNA: TGTGCCAGCAGTCGGGACGAACAGGGAAGAGAGACCCAGTACTTC.

V is TRBV7-9 and J is TRBJ1-5; D is perhaps TRBD1 (6 bases). V shed 1 base and J shed 4 bases, with 11 bases lying between them. The CDR3 is 15 residues long. In germline, CDR1 is SEHNR, CDR2 FQNEAQ (reference sequence). CDR3 residues: CASSLEGGRNQPQHF. The DNA for the CDR3 is TGTGCCAGCAGCTTAGAGGGGGGCAGAAATCAGCCCCAGCATTTT.

DNA for the CDR3: TGTGCCAGCAGGGGAAGTTTGCTCGACGAGCAGTACTTC. Translating it yields CASRGSLLDEQYF. The chain couples TRBV28 to TRBJ2-7; D unresolved. Germline values: CDR1 MDHEN, CDR2 SYDVKM. The CDR3 length is 13 residues. V was trimmed by 6 bases and J by 5 bases, leaving 14 bases between them.

The J gene is TRBJ2-5, the V gene TRBV29-1; D unclear. The germline gives CDR1 SQVTM, CDR2 ANQGSEA. V shed 0 bases and J shed 5 bases, with 16 bases lying between them. The CDR3 length is 15 residues. The CDR3 nucleotides read TGCAGCGTTGAAGATCGGCGCGGCGTGGGGGAGACCCAGTACTTC. Its translation: CSVEDRRGVGETQYF.

This chain links TRBV19 with TRBJ1-5; tentative D call: TRBD1 (5 bases). The germline V gene has CDR1 LNHDA and CDR2 SQIVND (reference sequence). V was pared by 3 bases and J by 5 bases, with 17 bases between. This CDR3 comprises 16 residues. As DNA, the CDR3 is TGTGCCAGTAGTATCGCGGGGGGGGGATCTCATCAGCCCCAGCATTTT. The encoded protein is CASSIAGGGSHQPQHF.

The chain uses TRBV5-1 and TRBJ1-6, with 9 bases lining up with TRBD1. The CDR3 sequence is 14 residues long. Germline V gene lookup returns CDR1 SGHRS and CDR2 YFSETQ. V was pared by 4 bases and J by 10 bases, with 6 bases of the junction left unmatched. The CDR3 sequence: CASSEDRGKSPLHF. The DNA of the CDR3 is TGCGCCAGCAGCGAGGACAGGGGAAAATCACCCCTCCACTTT.

The CDR3 coding sequence is TGTGCCATCAGTGATGGTCCCGGAAAACTGTTTTTT. As protein: CAISDGPGKLFF. The chain recombines TRBV10-3 with TRBJ1-4; D unresolved. Trimming took 3 bases from V and 10 from J, leaving 9 bases between them. Germline CDR1 reads ENHRY; CDR2 reads SYGVKD. CDR3 size: 12 residues.

J is TRBJ1-5 and V is TRBV6-1; 7 nucleotides agree with TRBD1. This CDR3 is 19 amino acids long. Trimming took 3 bases from V and 5 from J; bases not matched to a gene: 19. Germline V gene data show CDR1 as MNHNS and CDR2 as SASEGT. CDR3 amino acids: CASSEGGQLAGFWDQPQHF. The CDR3 DNA follows: TGTGCCAGCAGTGAGGGGGGACAGTTAGCTGGCTTTTGGGATCAGCCCCAGCATTTT.

This chain links TRBV28 with TRBJ2-3; 7 bases agree with TRBD1. The CDR3 covers 16 residues. Germline V CDR1 and CDR2: MDHEN, SYDVKM. The J segment lost 5 bases and the V segment lost 8 bases, leaving 16 bases of the junction unmatched. The CDR3 region has the DNA TGTGCCAGCCAAGATCGACAGGGAAGTTTCGTAGATACGCAGTATTTT. Protein product: CASQDRQGSFVDTQYF.

The chain uses TRBV27 and TRBJ1-6; D unclear. The CDR3 has 14 residues. Germline CDR1 is MNHEY and CDR2 is SMNVEV (reference sequence). V was pared by 6 bases and J by 8 bases, with 14 bases between. The CDR3, as DNA: TGTGCCAGCAGACGGGCAGGCGGAGATTCACCCCTCCACTTT. This sequence encodes CASRRAGGDSPLHF.

The chain carries TRBV6-1 and TRBJ1-2; D is unresolved. Germline V gene lookup returns CDR1 MNHNS and CDR2 SASEGT. The CDR3 has 16 residues. The germline V and J ends were trimmed by 6 bases and 4 bases, with 21 bases remaining between them. The CDR3 here is CASRESPIAPSYGYTF. In DNA, the CDR3 is TGTGCCAGCAGAGAATCCCCCATAGCCCCGAGCTATGGCTACACCTTC.

The chain employs TRBV12-5 and TRBJ2-7; 8 positions match TRBD1. This CDR3 region has 14 residues. CDR1 is LGHNT and CDR2 is FRNRAP in the germline V gene. Trimming cost V 6 bases and J 1 base; bases outside gene matches: 5. CDR3: CASGLQGESYEQYF. In nucleotides, the CDR3 is TGTGCTAGTGGACTACAGGGGGAGTCCTACGAGCAGTACTTC.

This clone was found once. The gene calls are TRBV7-9 and TRBJ1-2; no reliable D call. Germline V gene data show CDR1 as SEHNR and CDR2 as FQNEAQ (reference sequence). The CDR3 is 14 amino acids. Trimming stripped 1 base from V and 1 base from J, with 7 bases between. The CDR3 DNA reads as TGTGCCAGCAGCTTAGGGCAGAATAACTATGGCTACACCTTC. Its translation: CASSLGQNNYGYTF.

This chain links TRBV28 with TRBJ2-5, with 10 bases lining up with TRBD2. The CDR3 consists of 14 residues. V trimming: 5 bases; J trimming: 5 bases; junction bases outside the gene matches: 5. Germline CDR1 and CDR2: MDHEN and SYDVKM. The CDR3 is CASSTSGKSETQYF. As DNA, the CDR3 is TGTGCCAGCAGTACTAGCGGGAAATCGGAGACCCAGTACTTC.

The chain carries TRBV7-9 and TRBJ2-2, with D perhaps TRBD2 (7 bases). V lost 5 bases and J 11 bases, leaving 18 bases between the germline ends. This CDR3 has 14 residues. Germline V lookup: CDR1 SEHNR, CDR2 FQNEAQ (reference sequence). The CDR3 loop reads CASSPEGGPTELFF. In DNA form, the CDR3 reads TGTGCCAGCAGCCCTGAGGGGGGGCCGACCGAGCTGTTTTTT.

This chain connects TRBV7-2 to TRBJ2-1; a weak D match, TRBD1 (6 bases). Germline values: CDR1 SGHTA, CDR2 FQGNSA. The CDR3 contains 11 residues. V shed 4 bases and J shed 15 bases, with 13 bases lying between them. This CDR3 reads CASSSHREPFF. The DNA for the CDR3 is TGTGCCAGCAGCTCTCACAGGGAACCGTTCTTC.